A single count supports the clone carrying this T cell receptor (beta chain). Its antigen is as yet unknown. A much bigger clone sits one base away, suggesting this may be a read error. The sample belongs to a study of CD8+CD57+ T cells in acquired aplastic anemia. About the research overall: An average of roughly 3 ug of DNA was obtained from sorted CD4+ and CD8+ cells. Study-level points and caveats: Statistical testing detected no significant gap in CD8+ Simpson's diversity between patients and controls.

Genomic DNA acted as the template from which TCR beta VDJ combination and CDR3 sequence profiling were carried out. Via MiXCR, TCRdb re-called the reads, giving one row per CDR3 protein. The repertoire has some 180,000 distinct CDR3 sequences, roughly 60% of them found once; the top ten carry about 42%. Germline values: CDR1 SNHLY, CDR2 FYNNEI. CDR3 length: 15 amino acids. Sequenced patients had shown CD8+CD57+ cell expansion by flow cytometry. Everyone among the patients had severe acquired aplastic anemia. The study sampled blood from patients who had received no therapy. The sequence was obtained from a human donor with aplastic anemia. The sample comprised sorted CD4+, CD8+, or CD8+CD57+ T cells (not recorded which) from PBMCs. This sequence joins TRBV2 and TRBJ1-1; possibly TRBD1 for D (5 bases). The CDR3 bases are TGTGCCAGCAGTGAAGCTGGCAGGGTGAACGCTGAAGCTTTCTTT. It yields the protein CASSEAGRVNAEAFF.